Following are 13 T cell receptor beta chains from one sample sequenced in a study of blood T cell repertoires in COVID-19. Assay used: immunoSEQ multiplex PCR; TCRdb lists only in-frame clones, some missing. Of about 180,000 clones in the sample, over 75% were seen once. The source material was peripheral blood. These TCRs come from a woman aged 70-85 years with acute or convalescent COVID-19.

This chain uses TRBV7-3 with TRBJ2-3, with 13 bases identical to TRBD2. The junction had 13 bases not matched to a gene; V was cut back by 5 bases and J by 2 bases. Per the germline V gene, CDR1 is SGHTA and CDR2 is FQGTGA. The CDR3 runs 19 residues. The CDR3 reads CASSPEIRGLAGPTDTQYF. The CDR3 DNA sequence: TGTGCCAGCAGCCCCGAGATTCGGGGACTAGCGGGGCCCACAGATACGCAGTATTTT.

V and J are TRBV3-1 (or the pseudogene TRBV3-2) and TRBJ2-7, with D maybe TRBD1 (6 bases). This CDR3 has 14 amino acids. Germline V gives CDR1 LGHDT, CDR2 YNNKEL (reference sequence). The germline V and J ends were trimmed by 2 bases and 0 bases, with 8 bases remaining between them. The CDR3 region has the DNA TGTGCCAGCAGCCAAACAGGGCACTCCTACGAGCAGTACTTC. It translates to CASSQTGHSYEQYF.

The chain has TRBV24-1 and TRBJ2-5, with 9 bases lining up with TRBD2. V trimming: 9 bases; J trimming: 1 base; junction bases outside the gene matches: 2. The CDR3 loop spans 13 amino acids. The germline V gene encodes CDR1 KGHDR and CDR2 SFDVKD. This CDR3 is CATGTSPQETQYF. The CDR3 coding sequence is TGTGCCACCGGGACTAGCCCCCAAGAGACCCAGTACTTC.

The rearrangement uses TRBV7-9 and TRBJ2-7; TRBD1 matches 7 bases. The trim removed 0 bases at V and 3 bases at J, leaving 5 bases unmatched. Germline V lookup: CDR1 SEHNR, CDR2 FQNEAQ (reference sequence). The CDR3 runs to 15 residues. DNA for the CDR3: TGTGCCAGCAGCTTAGCGCACAGGGGCGGCTACGAGCAGTACTTC. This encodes CASSLAHRGGYEQYF.

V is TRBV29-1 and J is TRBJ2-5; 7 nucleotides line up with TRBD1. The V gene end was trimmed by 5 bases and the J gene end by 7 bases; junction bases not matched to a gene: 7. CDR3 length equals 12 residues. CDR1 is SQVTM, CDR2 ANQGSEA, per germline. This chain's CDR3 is CSVSVTGATQYF. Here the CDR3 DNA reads TGCAGCGTTTCGGTTACAGGGGCGACCCAGTACTTC.

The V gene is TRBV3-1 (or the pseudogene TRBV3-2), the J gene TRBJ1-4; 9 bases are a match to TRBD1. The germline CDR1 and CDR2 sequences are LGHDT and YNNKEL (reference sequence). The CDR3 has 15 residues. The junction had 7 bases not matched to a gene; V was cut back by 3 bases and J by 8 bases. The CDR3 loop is CASSQGQGISEKLFF. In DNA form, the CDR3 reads TGTGCCAGCAGCCAGGGACAGGGTATTTCGGAAAAACTGTTTTTT.

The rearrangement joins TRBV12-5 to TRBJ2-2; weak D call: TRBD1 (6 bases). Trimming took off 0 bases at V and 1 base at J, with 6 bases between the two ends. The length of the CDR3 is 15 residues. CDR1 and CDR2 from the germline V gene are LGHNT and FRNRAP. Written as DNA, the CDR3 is TGTGCTAGTGGTTTGGTACAGGGGAACACCGGGGAGCTGTTTTTT. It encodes CASGLVQGNTGELFF.

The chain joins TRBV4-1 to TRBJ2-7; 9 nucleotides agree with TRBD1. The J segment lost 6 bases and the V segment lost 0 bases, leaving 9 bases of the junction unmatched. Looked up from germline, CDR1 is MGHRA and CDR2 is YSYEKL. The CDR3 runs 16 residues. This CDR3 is CASSQDGTGTLAEQYF. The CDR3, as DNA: TGCGCCAGCAGCCAAGACGGGACAGGGACCCTCGCCGAGCAGTACTTC.

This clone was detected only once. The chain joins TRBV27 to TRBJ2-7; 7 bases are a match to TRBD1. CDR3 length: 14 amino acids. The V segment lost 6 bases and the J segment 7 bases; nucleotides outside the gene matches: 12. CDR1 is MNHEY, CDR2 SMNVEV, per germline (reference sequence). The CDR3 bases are TGTGCCAGCAGCTTGGGACAGACCTTGGGGGAGCAGTACTTC. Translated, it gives CASSLGQTLGEQYF.

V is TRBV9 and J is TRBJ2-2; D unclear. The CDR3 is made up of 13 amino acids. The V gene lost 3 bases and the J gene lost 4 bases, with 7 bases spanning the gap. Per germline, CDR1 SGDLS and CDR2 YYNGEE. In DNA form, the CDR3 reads TGTGCCAGCAGCGCGCGGTTCACCGGGGAGCTGTTTTTT. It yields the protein CASSARFTGELFF.

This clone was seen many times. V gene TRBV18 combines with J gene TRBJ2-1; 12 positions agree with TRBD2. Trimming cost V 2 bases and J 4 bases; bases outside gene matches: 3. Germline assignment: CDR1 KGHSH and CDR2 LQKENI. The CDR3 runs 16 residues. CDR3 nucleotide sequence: TGTGCCAGCTCACCATCTAGCGGGAGGGATTACAATGAGCAGTTCTTC. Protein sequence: CASSPSSGRDYNEQFF.

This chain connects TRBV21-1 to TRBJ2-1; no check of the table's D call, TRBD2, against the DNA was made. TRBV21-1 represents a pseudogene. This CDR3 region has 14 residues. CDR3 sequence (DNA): TGTGCCAGTCAAAATTTTAATAGTTGCAATGAGCAGTTCTTC. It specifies CASQNFNSCNEQFF.

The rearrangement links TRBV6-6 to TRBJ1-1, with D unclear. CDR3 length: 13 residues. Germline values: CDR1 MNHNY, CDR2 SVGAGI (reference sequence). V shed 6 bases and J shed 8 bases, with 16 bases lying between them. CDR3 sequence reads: CASSPPGSYEAFF. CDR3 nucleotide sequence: TGTGCCAGCAGCCCACCCGGGTCCTACGAAGCTTTCTTT.